The next 29 T cell receptor beta chains were all read from a single sample in a study of T cell changes during pregnancy in multiple sclerosis. Profiled with immunoSEQ multiplex PCR; TCRdb holds only in-frame clones, not every one. The repertoire holds tens of thousands of clones, with approximately 94% as singletons. The starting material was peripheral blood, obtained in the third trimester of pregnancy. The receptor source for this set is a female donor with multiple sclerosis, enrolled in a pregnancy study.

This clone showed up just once. This rearrangement joins TRBV14 to TRBJ2-5, with TRBD2 matching 9 bases. The germline V gene has CDR1 SGHDN and CDR2 FVKESK. V was clipped by 2 bases and J by 1 base; unmatched bases: 5. This CDR3 is built from 16 residues. DNA of the CDR3: TGTGCCAGCAGCCAACCGACTAGCGGTACCCAAGAGACCCAGTACTTC. Protein sequence: CASSQPTSGTQETQYF.

The genes are TRBV29-1 and TRBJ1-1; D possibly corresponds to TRBD1 (6 bases). This CDR3 has 14 residues. V lost 4 bases, J lost 1 base, and 13 bases lay in between. Germline V gene sequence: CDR1 SQVTM, CDR2 ANQGSEA. In nucleotides, the CDR3 is TGCAGCGTTGGTTCGCGGGGGGCGAACACTGAAGCTTTCTTT. This encodes CSVGSRGANTEAFF.

The CDR3 loop reads CATSRPLGQTANYGYTF. For the CDR3, the DNA is TGTGCCACCAGCAGACCACTTGGACAGACAGCTAACTATGGCTACACCTTC. The chain is built from TRBV15 and TRBJ1-2, with D possibly TRBD1 on 6 matching bases. CDR1 is LNHNV, CDR2 YYDKDF, per germline (reference sequence). The CDR3 totals 17 residues. The V gene lost 2 bases and the J gene lost 0 bases, with 16 bases spanning the gap.

The rearrangement joins TRBV28 to TRBJ2-2; a weak D match, TRBD2 (5 bases). The length of the CDR3 is 15 residues. The ends were cut back, 6 bases at V and 1 base at J, with 12 bases in the middle. The germline V gene has CDR1 MDHEN and CDR2 SYDVKM. CDR3 amino acids: CASSPSRLNTGELFF. The CDR3 region has the DNA TGTGCCAGCAGCCCTAGCCGACTGAACACCGGGGAGCTGTTTTTT.

The CDR3 nucleotides read TGTGCCAGCAGGTTTCGAGCGGGAGGTGGTGAGCAGTACTTC. Its translation: CASRFRAGGGEQYF. The rearrangement joins TRBV5-6 to TRBJ2-7; 9 bases align to TRBD2. The junction had 10 bases not matched to a gene; V was cut back by 5 bases and J by 7 bases. Germline CDR1 and CDR2: SGHDT and YYEEEE. This CDR3 is 14 amino acids long.

V gene TRBV5-1 combines with J gene TRBJ1-1, with D unclear. The CDR3 length is 14 residues. Looked up from germline, CDR1 is SGHRS and CDR2 is YFSETQ. Trimming took 0 bases from V and 5 from J, leaving 11 bases between them. The CDR3 region is CASSLALSVTEAFF. Written as DNA, the CDR3 is TGCGCCAGCAGCTTGGCCCTTTCAGTGACTGAAGCTTTCTTT. The full variable domain, with the rest looked up from reference TRBV5-1 and TRBJ1-1, is KAGVTQTPRYLIKTRGQQVTLSCSPISGHRSVSWYQQTPGQGLQFLFEYFSETQRNKGNFPGRFSGRQFSNSRSEMNVSTLELGDSALYLCASSLALSVTEAFFGQGTRLTVV.

This chain connects TRBV5-1 to TRBJ1-4; D perhaps matches TRBD1 (5 bases). The V end was cut by 4 bases, the J end by 3 bases, with 10 bases between. The length of the CDR3 is 14 residues. Germline values: CDR1 SGHRS, CDR2 YFSETQ. The CDR3 sequence: CASSRVGPNEKLFF. The CDR3 bases are TGCGCCAGCAGCCGAGTGGGGCCTAATGAAAAACTGTTTTTT.

A single count supports this clone. V is TRBV7-2 and J is TRBJ2-5; D not certain. Trimming removed 4 bases from V and 1 base from J, with 7 bases in between. The germline gives CDR1 SGHTA, CDR2 FQGNSA. CDR3 length: 13 residues. CDR3: CASSSVSQETQYF. CDR3 nucleotides: TGTGCCAGCAGCTCGGTGTCCCAAGAGACCCAGTACTTC.

The chain carries TRBV11-2 and TRBJ2-7; 10 bases map to TRBD2. Germline lookup yields CDR1 SGHAT and CDR2 FQNNGV. Trimming took 5 bases from V and 6 from J; bases not matched to a gene: 7. The CDR3 has 14 amino acids. CDR3 region: CASSLAGEKAEQYF. The CDR3 DNA reads TGTGCCAGCAGCCTAGCGGGAGAAAAGGCCGAGCAGTACTTC.

The chain is built from TRBV6-1 and TRBJ1-5; the match to TRBD1 covers 7 bases. The ends lost 5 bases at V and 12 bases at J; junction bases unmatched: 10. The CDR3 sequence is 13 residues long. From germline, CDR1 is MNHNS and CDR2 SASEGT. DNA for the CDR3: TGTGCCAGCAGTTATAGCCGGGACAGCGACCAGCATTTT. Its translation: CASSYSRDSDQHF.

The chain couples TRBV29-1 to TRBJ1-1; 8 positions match TRBD1. The CDR3 loop spans 15 amino acids. V was pared by 6 bases and J by 3 bases, with 12 bases of the junction left unmatched. Germline-derived CDR1 and CDR2 are SQVTM and ANQGSEA. CDR3 in amino acids: CSVQGARVRDTEAFF. The DNA for the CDR3 is TGCAGCGTGCAGGGGGCGCGGGTTAGGGACACTGAAGCTTTCTTT.

CDR3 sequence (DNA): TGTGCCAGCAGAGAGACTAGAGCGACCGTCAGTGAGCAGTTCTTC. Translating gives CASRETRATVSEQFF. The J gene is TRBJ2-1, the V gene TRBV6-6; D is possibly TRBD2 (6 bases). V lost 6 bases, J lost 9 bases, and 21 bases lay in between. CDR1 is MNHNY, CDR2 SVGAGI, per germline (reference sequence). CDR3 length: 15 amino acids.

J is TRBJ2-7 and V is TRBV27; 7 bases agree with TRBD1. This CDR3 comprises 12 residues. The germline gives CDR1 MNHEY, CDR2 SMNVEV (reference sequence). V was clipped by 6 bases and J by 7 bases; unmatched bases: 6. The CDR3 loop reads CASRTGVEEQYF. In DNA form, the CDR3 reads TGTGCCAGCAGAACAGGGGTAGAAGAGCAGTACTTC.

The chain uses TRBV11-3 and TRBJ2-1; D perhaps matches TRBD1 (5 bases). Trimming left V 1 base short and J 4 bases short, with 17 bases between. Germline V lookup: CDR1 SGHNT, CDR2 YENEEA. The CDR3 consists of 17 residues. The CDR3 spells CASSLGGRAGWYNEQFF. CDR3 in DNA: TGTGCCAGCAGCTTAGGGGGCCGTGCAGGGTGGTACAATGAGCAGTTCTTC.

The chain recombines TRBV6-5 with TRBJ1-3; D not resolved. Trimming took off 8 bases at V and 2 bases at J, with 10 bases between the two ends. Germline-derived CDR1 and CDR2 are MNHEY and SVGAGI. This CDR3 comprises 13 residues. CDR3 nucleotides: TGTGCCAGCTGGGCAGTCCCTGGAAACACCATATATTTT. This sequence encodes CASWAVPGNTIYF.

V gene TRBV28 combines with J gene TRBJ2-1, with D possibly matching TRBD2 (6 bases). The CDR3 is made up of 14 amino acids. Trimming stripped 5 bases from V and 10 bases from J, with 18 bases between. Germline lookup yields CDR1 MDHEN and CDR2 SYDVKM. The CDR3 nucleotides read TGTGCCAGCAGTGGAATCGACGGGACTCGCGAGCAGTTCTTC. This encodes CASSGIDGTREQFF. The variable domain in full, with the rest retrieved from reference TRBV28 and TRBJ2-1, is DVKVTQSSRYLVKRTGEKVFLECVQDMDHENMFWYRQDPGLGLRLIYFSYDVKMKEKGDIPEGYSVSREKKERFSLILESASTNQTSMYLCASSGIDGTREQFFGPGTRLTVL.

The chain is built from TRBV19 and TRBJ2-3, with 9 bases aligning to TRBD2. The V gene end was trimmed by 5 bases and the J gene end by 1 base; junction bases not matched to a gene: 4. Per germline, CDR1 LNHDA and CDR2 SQIVND (reference sequence). The CDR3 is 15 residues long. The CDR3 here is CASSLAGRGTDTQYF. As DNA, the CDR3 is TGTGCCAGTAGTCTAGCGGGGAGGGGCACAGATACGCAGTATTTT.

The chain links TRBV5-1 to TRBJ2-2, with 14 positions matching TRBD2. V lost 4 bases, J lost 7 bases, and 6 bases stayed unmatched. CDR3 length equals 16 residues. CDR1 and CDR2 (germline): SGHRS, YFSETQ. The CDR3, as DNA: TGCGCCAGCAGCCGGACTAGCGGGAGGTTGATCGGGGAGCTGTTTTTT. It translates to CASSRTSGRLIGELFF.

The chain uses TRBV27 and TRBJ1-2; no firm D call. The germline V and J ends were trimmed by 3 bases and 0 bases, with 17 bases remaining between them. From germline, CDR1 is MNHEY and CDR2 SMNVEV (reference sequence). The CDR3 totals 17 residues. This CDR3 reads CASSFSPREVTNYGYTF. The CDR3 region has the DNA TGTGCCAGCAGTTTTTCCCCGCGGGAGGTAACTAACTATGGCTACACCTTC.

The V gene is TRBV28, the J gene TRBJ2-3, with 10 bases identical to TRBD2. The CDR3 is 17 amino acids. Germline-derived CDR1 and CDR2 are MDHEN and SYDVKM. J was trimmed by 2 bases and V by 5 bases; bases with no gene match: 10. As DNA, the CDR3 is TGTGCCAGCAGTACACCATATGGACTAGCGGACACAGATACGCAGTATTTT. Translation gives CASSTPYGLADTDTQYF. The complete variable domain, with remaining parts taken from reference TRBV28 and TRBJ2-3, reads DVKVTQSSRYLVKRTGEKVFLECVQDMDHENMFWYRQDPGLGLRLIYFSYDVKMKEKGDIPEGYSVSREKKERFSLILESASTNQTSMYLCASSTPYGLADTDTQYFGPGTRLTVL.

This sequence joins TRBV2 and TRBJ2-3; D gene unclear. The germline CDR1 and CDR2 sequences are SNHLY and FYNNEI. V lost 3 bases to trimming and J lost 6 bases, with 22 bases between them. The CDR3 covers 17 residues. CDR3 in DNA: TGTGCCAGCAGTGAGAGGCGGCCAGACGCATATCTGGATACGCAGTATTTT. Translation gives CASSERRPDAYLDTQYF.

The chain carries TRBV7-2 and TRBJ1-2; 7 bases map to TRBD1. Per germline, CDR1 SGHTA and CDR2 FQGNSA. J lost 8 bases, V lost 6 bases, and 9 bases had no gene match. CDR3 size: 13 residues. The CDR3 here is CASSPQGNRGYTF. The DNA for the CDR3 is TGTGCCAGCAGTCCACAGGGGAATAGGGGCTACACCTTC.

This chain uses TRBV6-4 with TRBJ2-7; TRBD2 matches 7 bases. This CDR3 has 16 amino acids. CDR1 is MRHNA and CDR2 is SNTAGT in the germline V gene. With V trimmed by 5 bases and J by 4 bases, 14 bases remained unmatched. The CDR3 region is CASSHHHWREQYEQYF. The CDR3 DNA reads as TGTGCCAGCAGTCACCACCATTGGCGGGAGCAGTACGAGCAGTACTTC.

This chain links TRBV19 with TRBJ2-7, with 7 bases matching TRBD1. The CDR3 length is 14 residues. CDR1 LNHDA and CDR2 SQIVND come from the germline V gene (reference sequence). Trimming removed 10 bases from V and 0 bases from J; junction bases left unmatched: 9. The CDR3 coding sequence is TGTGCCACTATCCCGGACAGGCACTCCTACGAGCAGTACTTC. As protein: CATIPDRHSYEQYF. Using reference TRBV19 and TRBJ2-7 for the parts outside the CDR3, the full variable domain is DGGITQSPKYLFRKEGQNVTLSCEQNLNHDAMYWYRQDPGQGLRLIYYSQIVNDFQKGDIAEGYSVSREKKESFPLTVTSAQKNPTAFYLCATIPDRHSYEQYFGPGTRLTVT.

This clone showed up just once. J is TRBJ1-4 and V is TRBV27, with TRBD1 matching 9 bases. Trimming took 5 bases from V and 7 from J; bases not matched to a gene: 11. CDR1 is MNHEY, CDR2 SMNVEV, per germline (reference sequence). The CDR3 runs 16 residues. The chain's CDR3 is CASSPYTGGDSEKLFF. In DNA form, the CDR3 reads TGTGCCAGCAGTCCCTACACAGGGGGCGACAGTGAAAAACTGTTTTTT.

Concerning this clone itself: The sample holds other DNA sequences that translate to the same CDR3. The chain combines TRBV30 with TRBJ1-2, with D hard to call. The germline V gene encodes CDR1 GTSNPN and CDR2 SVGIG (reference sequence). The V end was cut by 0 bases, the J end by 4 bases, with 9 bases between. The length of the CDR3 is 13 residues. CDR3 sequence (DNA): TGTGCCTGGAGTGTAGCCGGGTCCTATGGCTACACCTTC. It specifies CAWSVAGSYGYTF.

The rearrangement joins TRBV5-1 to TRBJ1-1; D gene uncertain. The CDR3 consists of 14 residues. V dropped 1 base and J dropped 2 bases, with 9 bases sitting between them. Germline V lookup: CDR1 SGHRS, CDR2 YFSETQ. For the CDR3, the DNA is TGCGCCAGCAGCTTGACGCGGGGAAACACTGAAGCTTTCTTT. Translation: CASSLTRGNTEAFF.

The chain is built from TRBV27 and TRBJ1-3; no definite D call. Per the germline V gene, CDR1 is MNHEY and CDR2 is SMNVEV (reference sequence). This CDR3 has 15 amino acids. Trimming stripped 5 bases from V and 5 bases from J, with 16 bases between. CDR3 sequence reads: CASSPLGGMRNTIYF. The CDR3 nucleotides are TGTGCCAGCAGTCCACTGGGAGGGATGAGAAACACCATATATTTT.

The gene calls are TRBV5-1 and TRBJ2-1; TRBD2 matches at 10 bases. Germline V gene lookup returns CDR1 SGHRS and CDR2 YFSETQ. Trimming at V came to 9 bases and at J to 3 bases, leaving 6 bases not matched to a gene. The CDR3 contains 14 residues. Here the CDR3 DNA reads TGCGCCATCTCGAGCGGGAGGGACTACAATGAGCAGTTCTTC. It codes for CAISSGRDYNEQFF.